This T cell receptor (beta chain) was sequenced during a study of PD-1 blockade in mismatch repair-deficient tumors. General study results and limits: Three of seven peptides expanded clones, giving approximately 150 unique blood TCRs. Tumor-resident clones, often undetectable pretreatment in blood, expanded then contracted after pembrolizumab.

Per germline, CDR1 MNHNS and CDR2 SASEGT. V shed 7 bases and J shed 1 base, with 8 bases lying between them. This CDR3 has 14 amino acids. This clone was counted a single time. Its antigen is unknown. TCRdb keeps only in-frame clones here, not all; method: immunoSEQ multiplex PCR. The table has roughly 14,000 clones, around 87% seen once. Described time point: 10-day in vitro stimulation with candidate neoantigen peptide 6. An approximately 11-day in vitro culture was run per each of several reactive peptides. Clone fold changes were calculated against an identical culture without peptide. The chain recombines TRBV6-1 with TRBJ2-6; D is ambiguous. This TCR derives from an adult with mismatch repair-deficient cancer. The sample consisted of cells cultured in vitro, taken from a patient treated with pembrolizumab. CDR3 loop: CASTLQSGANVLTF. CDR3 DNA sequence: TGTGCCAGCACGCTTCAGTCTGGGGCCAACGTCCTGACTTTC.